This T cell receptor (beta chain) was identified in a study of OX40 agonist ivuxolimab in advanced cancers. As for the study more broadly: Ivuxolimab, which targeted the costimulatory receptor OX40 (CD134), was an agonistic, fully human IgG2 monoclonal antibody. Prior anti-PD-1, anti-PD-L1 or anti-CTLA-4 therapy was permitted, and checkpoint inhibitors had been received by approximately 39% of dose-escalation patients. The monotherapy dose-escalation portion (N of about 57 patients) of the phase I ivuxolimab trial is reported in the paper. Intravenous ivuxolimab was administered to patients every 2 weeks at six dose levels: 0.01, 0.1, 0.3, 1.5, 3 and 10 mg/kg. Peripheral TCRbeta sequencing was intended to test whether TCR sequence diversity was altered and clonal T-cell expansion was caused by ivuxolimab. Three dose-escalation patients achieved partial responses, one with hepatocellular carcinoma and two with cutaneous melanoma. Among the 50 to 55 dose-escalation patients, around 19 had hepatocellular carcinoma, approximately 15 melanoma, 9 renal cell carcinoma and 9 head and neck cancer. In the dose-escalation cohort, over 65% of patients were male, and the mean age was approximately 60 years, with a range of roughly 20 to 85.

Reading the germline V gene (reference sequence) gives CDR1 DFQATT and CDR2 SNEGSKA. The CDR3 covers 10 residues, taking in both the cysteine and the phenylalanine. The entry retains the CDR3 DNA only, 30 bases that are in frame from base 1. The junction shows trimming of 3 bases on V and 9 bases on J, plus 9 bases between the germline ends. The trial excluded patients who had a history of autoimmune disease or who were on systemic immunosuppression. Peripheral blood for TCR sequencing was collected from all dose cohorts at baseline, on cycle 4 day 1, and on cycle 7 day 1. The samples were drawn from a first-in-human, open-label, multicenter phase I dose-escalation trial of ivuxolimab. Adults with locally advanced or metastatic melanoma, renal cell, hepatocellular, or head and neck squamous cell carcinoma were enrolled in the trial. Before TCR sequencing, CD4+ T cells and CD8+ T cells from peripheral blood were sorted into separate populations.

Points the paper makes about the study in general: At doses of 0.1 to 3.0 mg/kg, clonal expansion of both CD4+ and CD8+ T cells in blood was seen between baseline and week 6. After ivuxolimab, expanded clones were on average more numerous among CD8+ T cells than among CD4+ T cells. Low levels of normalized T-cell clonal expansion were also shown by some nonresponding patients. Partial responders in the 0.1-3.0 mg/kg groups had among the lowest normalized peripheral clonal expansion, especially among CD8+ T cells. Antigen specificity was not determined for the clonally expanded peripheral T cells.

To sequence the TCRbeta CDR3 region, genomic DNA was isolated from the sorted cells. The immunoSEQ Assay was used for sequencing of TCRbeta CDR3 regions. TCRdb limited this immuneACCESS table to in-frame rearrangements with V and J called. A share of clones is missing; checked studies link under half to unresolved V genes, and the rest is unexplained. The sample table shows more than 75,000 clones, and approximately 79% are seen once. The ten most abundant clones make up 6.6% of the sample. Points on this clone: The antigen this receptor binds is unknown. No base quality values were provided; no much bigger clone lies one nucleotide off.

This chain is built from TRBV20-1 and TRBJ2-7, with an unclear D gene assignment. The sample consisted of CD4+ or CD8+ T cells sorted from blood, taken in a trial of the OX40 agonist ivuxolimab. This receptor was taken from an adult with an advanced solid tumor such as melanoma, head and neck, liver or kidney cancer. The CDR3 region has the sequence CSASPRGQYF. The DNA is as follows: TGCAGTGCTAGCCCCCGAGGGCAGTACTTC.